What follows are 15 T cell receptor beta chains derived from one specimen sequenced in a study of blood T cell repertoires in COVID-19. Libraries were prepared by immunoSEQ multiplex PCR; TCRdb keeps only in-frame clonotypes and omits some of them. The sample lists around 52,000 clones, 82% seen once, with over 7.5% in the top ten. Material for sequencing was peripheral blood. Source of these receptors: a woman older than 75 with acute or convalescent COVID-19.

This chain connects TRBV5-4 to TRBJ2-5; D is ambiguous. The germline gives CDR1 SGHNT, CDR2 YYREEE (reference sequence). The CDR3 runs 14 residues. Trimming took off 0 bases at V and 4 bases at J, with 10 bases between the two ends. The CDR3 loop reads CASSLVSSGETQYF. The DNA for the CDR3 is TGTGCCAGCAGCTTGGTTTCTAGTGGAGAGACCCAGTACTTC.

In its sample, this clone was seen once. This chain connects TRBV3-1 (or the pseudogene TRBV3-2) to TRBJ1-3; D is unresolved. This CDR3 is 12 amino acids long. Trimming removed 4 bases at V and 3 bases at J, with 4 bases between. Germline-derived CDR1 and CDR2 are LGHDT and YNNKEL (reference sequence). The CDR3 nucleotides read TGTGCCAGCAGCCCGGTTGGAAACACCATATATTTT. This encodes CASSPVGNTIYF.

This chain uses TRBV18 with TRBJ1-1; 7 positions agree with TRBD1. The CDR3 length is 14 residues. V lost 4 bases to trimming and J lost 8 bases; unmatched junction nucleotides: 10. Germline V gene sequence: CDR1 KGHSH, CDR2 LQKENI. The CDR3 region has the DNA TGTGCCAGCTCACAAAAAGGGGGCGGGGCCGAAGCTTTCTTT. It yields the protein CASSQKGGGAEAFF.

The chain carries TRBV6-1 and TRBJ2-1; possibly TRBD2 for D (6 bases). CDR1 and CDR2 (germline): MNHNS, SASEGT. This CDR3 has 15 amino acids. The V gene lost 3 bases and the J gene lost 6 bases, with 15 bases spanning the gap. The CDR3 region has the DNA TGTGCCAGCAGTGACGGGGGTTCTCATGGCAATGAGCAGTTCTTC. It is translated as CASSDGGSHGNEQFF.

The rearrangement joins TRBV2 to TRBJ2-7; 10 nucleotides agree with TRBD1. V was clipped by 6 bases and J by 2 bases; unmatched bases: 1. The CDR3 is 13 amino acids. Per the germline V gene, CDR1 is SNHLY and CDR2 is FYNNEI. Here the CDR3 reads CASSGTGAYEQYF. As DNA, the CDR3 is TGTGCCAGCAGCGGGACAGGGGCCTACGAGCAGTACTTC.

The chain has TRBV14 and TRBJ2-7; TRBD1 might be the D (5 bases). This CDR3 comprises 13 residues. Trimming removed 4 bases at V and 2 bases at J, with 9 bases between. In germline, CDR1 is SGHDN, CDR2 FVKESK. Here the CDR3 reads CASSPLQAYEQYF. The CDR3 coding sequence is TGTGCCAGCAGCCCCCTACAGGCCTACGAGCAGTACTTC.

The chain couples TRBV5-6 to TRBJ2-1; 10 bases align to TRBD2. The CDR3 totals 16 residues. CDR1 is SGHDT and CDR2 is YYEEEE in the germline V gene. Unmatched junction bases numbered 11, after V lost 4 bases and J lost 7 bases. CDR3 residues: CASSLMSGGAGNEQFF. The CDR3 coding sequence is TGTGCCAGCAGCCTGATGAGCGGGGGGGCCGGGAATGAGCAGTTCTTC.

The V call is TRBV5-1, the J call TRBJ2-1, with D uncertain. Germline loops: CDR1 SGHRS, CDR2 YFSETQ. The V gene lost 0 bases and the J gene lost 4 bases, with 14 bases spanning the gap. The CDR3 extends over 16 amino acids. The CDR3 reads CASSLGQAHEYNEQFF. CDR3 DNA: TGCGCCAGCAGCTTGGGTCAGGCCCATGAATACAATGAGCAGTTCTTC.

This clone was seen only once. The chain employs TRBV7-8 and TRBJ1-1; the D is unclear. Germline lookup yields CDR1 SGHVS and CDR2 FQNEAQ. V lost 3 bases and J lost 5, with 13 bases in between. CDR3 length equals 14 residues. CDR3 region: CASSLRTAGTEAFF. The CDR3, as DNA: TGTGCCAGCAGCTTGAGGACCGCGGGAACTGAAGCTTTCTTT.

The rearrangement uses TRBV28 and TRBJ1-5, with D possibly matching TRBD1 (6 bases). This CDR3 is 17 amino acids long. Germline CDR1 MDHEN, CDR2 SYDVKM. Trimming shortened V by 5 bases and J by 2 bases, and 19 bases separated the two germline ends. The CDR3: CASSPSQGLLGNQPQHF. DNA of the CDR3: TGTGCCAGCAGTCCGTCACAGGGATTACTTGGCAATCAGCCCCAGCATTTT.

CDR3 in amino acids: CASSVGGGTDTQYF. The CDR3 region has the DNA TGTGCCAGCAGTGTTGGGGGGGGCACAGATACGCAGTATTTT. The gene calls are TRBV2 and TRBJ2-3; TRBD2 agrees at 7 bases. V was clipped by 4 bases and J by 1 base; unmatched bases: 2. Germline-derived CDR1 and CDR2 are SNHLY and FYNNEI. The CDR3 runs to 14 residues.

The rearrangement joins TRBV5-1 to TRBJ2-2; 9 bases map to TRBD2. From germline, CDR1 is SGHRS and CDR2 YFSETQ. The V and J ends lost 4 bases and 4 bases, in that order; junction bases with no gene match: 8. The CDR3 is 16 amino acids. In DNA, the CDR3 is TGCGCCAGCAGCCGAGGGGGGACTAGCATCACCGGGGAGCTGTTTTTT. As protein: CASSRGGTSITGELFF.

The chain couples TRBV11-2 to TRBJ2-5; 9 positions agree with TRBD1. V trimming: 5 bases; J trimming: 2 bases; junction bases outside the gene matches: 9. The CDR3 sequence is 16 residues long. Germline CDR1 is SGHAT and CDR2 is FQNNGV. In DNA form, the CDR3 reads TGTGCCAGCAGCCCTCTCGGACAGGGGACACAAGAGACCCAGTACTTC. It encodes CASSPLGQGTQETQYF.

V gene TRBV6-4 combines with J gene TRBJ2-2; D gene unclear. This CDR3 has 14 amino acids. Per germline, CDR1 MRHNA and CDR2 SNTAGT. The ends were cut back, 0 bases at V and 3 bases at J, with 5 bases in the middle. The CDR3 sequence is CASSDSQDTGELFF. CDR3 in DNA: TGTGCCAGCAGTGACTCGCAGGACACCGGGGAGCTGTTTTTT.

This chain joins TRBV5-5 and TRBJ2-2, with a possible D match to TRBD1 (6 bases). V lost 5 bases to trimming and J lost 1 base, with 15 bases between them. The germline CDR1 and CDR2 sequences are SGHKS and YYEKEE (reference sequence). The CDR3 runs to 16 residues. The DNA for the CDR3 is TGTGCCAGCAGGGGGGCAGTAGGAGTGAACACCGGGGAGCTGTTTTTT. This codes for CASRGAVGVNTGELFF.